These 21 T cell receptor beta chains were all obtained from the same sample, sequenced in a study of shared clonotypes between healthy human individuals. Naive CD8 populations comprised CD45RO-negative cells positively selected for CCR7, excluding terminally differentiated effector memory CD45RA+ cells. Assay used: immunoSEQ multiplex PCR; TCRdb lists only in-frame clones, some missing. The repertoire has more than 2 million clones, about 95% of them found once; the top ten carry about 1.1%. The sequenced sample was naive CD8+ T cells sorted from blood. Receptors originate from a man aged 18 to 29 in good health.

The chain carries TRBV7-9 and TRBJ2-3, with D tentatively TRBD2 (6 bases). The length of the CDR3 is 15 residues. V was trimmed by 8 bases and J by 0 bases, leaving 15 bases between them. Germline loops: CDR1 SEHNR, CDR2 FQNEAQ (reference sequence). The CDR3 here is CASSAGGASTDTQYF. For the CDR3, the DNA is TGTGCCAGCTCCGCGGGCGGGGCTAGCACAGATACGCAGTATTTT.

CDR3 residues: CASSPPDRDPLYEQYF. CDR3 coding DNA: TGTGCCAGCTCACCACCCGACAGGGACCCTCTCTACGAGCAGTACTTC. The rearrangement links TRBV18 to TRBJ2-7, with 7 bases matching TRBD1. V shed 0 bases, J shed 3 bases, and the junction held 8 bases outside the gene matches. This CDR3 spans 16 amino acids. Germline assignment: CDR1 KGHSH and CDR2 LQKENI.

This clone was seen a single time. V gene TRBV29-1 combines with J gene TRBJ2-1, with D uncertain. This CDR3 comprises 16 residues. V dropped 3 bases and J dropped 1 base, with 16 bases sitting between them. Germline lookup yields CDR1 SQVTM and CDR2 ANQGSEA. CDR3 sequence: CSVDIRADPSYNEQFF. The CDR3 coding sequence is TGCAGCGTTGATATAAGGGCGGACCCATCCTACAATGAGCAGTTCTTC.

CDR3 amino acids: CASSPTERESTGELFF. CDR3 DNA sequence: TGTGCCAGCAGCCCGACGGAGAGGGAAAGCACCGGGGAGCTGTTTTTT. This chain connects TRBV13 to TRBJ2-2; perhaps TRBD2 as D (5 bases). The CDR3 totals 16 residues. The V end lost 5 bases, the J end lost 4 bases, and 17 bases lay between the germline ends. Germline CDR1 PRHDT, CDR2 FYEKMQ (reference sequence).

The V and J genes are TRBV4-3 and TRBJ1-1, with D perhaps matching TRBD1 (6 bases). V gave up 3 bases and J gave up 0 bases, with 17 bases separating them. Germline CDR1 and CDR2: LGHNA and YSLEER. CDR3 length: 17 amino acids. CDR3: CASSQSVGYRVNTEAFF. CDR3 coding DNA: TGCGCCAGCAGCCAGTCCGTGGGCTACAGGGTGAACACTGAAGCTTTCTTT.

V and J are TRBV6-1 and TRBJ2-4; D uncertain. The CDR3 consists of 10 residues. Trimming shortened V by 8 bases and J by 10 bases, and 9 bases separated the two germline ends. In germline, CDR1 is MNHNS, CDR2 SASEGT. CDR3 region: CASLGSIQYF. The CDR3 nucleotides read TGTGCCAGCCTGGGTAGTATTCAGTACTTC.

This chain joins TRBV30 and TRBJ2-3; TRBD2 matches 9 bases. The junction had 2 bases not matched to a gene; V was cut back by 4 bases and J by 3 bases. Germline V gene data show CDR1 as GTSNPN and CDR2 as SVGIG (reference sequence). CDR3 length equals 13 residues. In DNA form, the CDR3 reads TGTGCCTGGACACTAGCGGGTACAGATACGCAGTATTTT. Translating it yields CAWTLAGTDTQYF. The complete variable domain, with remaining parts taken from reference TRBV30 and TRBJ2-3, reads SQTIHQWPATLVQPVGSPLSLECTVEGTSNPNLYWYRQAAGRGLQLLFYSVGIGQISSEVPQNLSASRPQDRQFILSSKKLLLSDSGFYLCAWTLAGTDTQYFGPGTRLTVL.

The chain uses TRBV5-4 and TRBJ2-3, with D tentatively TRBD2 (6 bases). V was pared by 4 bases and J by 2 bases, with 14 bases between. The CDR3 is made up of 15 amino acids. The germline V gene encodes CDR1 SGHNT and CDR2 YYREEE (reference sequence). The CDR3 DNA follows: TGTGCCAGCAGCCCGGTTAGCGGACCCACAGATACGCAGTATTTT. It yields the protein CASSPVSGPTDTQYF.

The J gene is TRBJ2-5, the V gene TRBV10-1; 8 bases are a match to TRBD1. The CDR3 covers 16 residues. The V gene's germline CDR1 is WNHNN and CDR2 SYGVQD (reference sequence). The V gene end was trimmed by 0 bases and the J gene end by 4 bases; junction bases not matched to a gene: 7. This chain's CDR3 is CASSESTGGLLETQYF. The CDR3 DNA follows: TGCGCCAGCAGTGAGTCTACAGGGGGACTTTTAGAGACCCAGTACTTC.

The chain uses TRBV5-1 and TRBJ2-2; no clear D. Germline assignment: CDR1 SGHRS and CDR2 YFSETQ. The CDR3 loop spans 12 amino acids. Trimming took off 1 base at V and 6 bases at J, with 4 bases between the two ends. The DNA for the CDR3 is TGCGCCAGCAGCTTGTTTCCCGGGGAGCTGTTTTTT. This translates into CASSLFPGELFF.

The gene calls are TRBV7-9 and TRBJ2-7; 7 bases agree with TRBD2. With 0 bases clipped from V and 7 bases from J, the junction kept 3 bases outside the gene matches. The CDR3 covers 13 residues. Germline-derived CDR1 and CDR2 are SEHNR and FQNEAQ (reference sequence). DNA for the CDR3: TGTGCCAGCAGCTTAGCGGGGAGGGAGGAGCAGTACTTC. It codes for CASSLAGREEQYF.

This chain connects TRBV28 to TRBJ1-1; 8 bases align to TRBD1. The germline gives CDR1 MDHEN, CDR2 SYDVKM. The V segment lost 5 bases and the J segment 4 bases; nucleotides outside the gene matches: 6. The CDR3 totals 14 residues. The DNA for the CDR3 is TGTGCCAGCAGTCCGACAGGGGTCACCACTGAAGCTTTCTTT. It encodes CASSPTGVTTEAFF.

The chain has TRBV4-1 and TRBJ2-7; tentatively, D is TRBD1 (6 bases). From germline, CDR1 is MGHRA and CDR2 YSYEKL. This CDR3 has 16 amino acids. The ends were cut back, 0 bases at V and 3 bases at J, with 15 bases in the middle. CDR3 amino acids: CASSQEIQGPLYEQYF. The CDR3 region has the DNA TGCGCCAGCAGCCAAGAAATACAGGGTCCCCTCTACGAGCAGTACTTC.

Regarding this clone: The sample holds other DNA sequences that translate to the same CDR3. V usage is TRBV4-3 and J usage is TRBJ2-7; 8 nucleotides match TRBD2. J lost 3 bases, V lost 0 bases, and 4 bases had no gene match. The CDR3 runs to 15 residues. Per germline, CDR1 LGHNA and CDR2 YSLEER. The CDR3: CASSQDWAGGYEQYF. The CDR3 DNA sequence: TGCGCCAGCAGCCAAGATTGGGCGGGGGGCTACGAGCAGTACTTC.

The genes are TRBV5-1 and TRBJ1-4; no clear D gene. V was pared by 2 bases and J by 0 bases, with 8 bases between. Germline assignment: CDR1 SGHRS and CDR2 YFSETQ. The CDR3 extends over 15 amino acids. Here the CDR3 DNA reads TGCGCCAGCAGCTTTAATGGGGCAACTAATGAAAAACTGTTTTTT. The encoded protein is CASSFNGATNEKLFF.

CDR3 in DNA: TGTGCCAGCAGACCACAGGGTGACACTGAAGCTTTCTTT. Amino acid sequence: CASRPQGDTEAFF. V usage is TRBV7-9 and J usage is TRBJ1-1; weak D call: TRBD1 (6 bases). The V gene lost 6 bases and the J gene lost 3 bases, with 11 bases spanning the gap. The CDR3 is made up of 13 amino acids. In germline, CDR1 is SEHNR, CDR2 FQNEAQ (reference sequence).

This clone was found once. The chain joins TRBV6-1 to TRBJ2-7; D perhaps matches TRBD1 (6 bases). Germline values: CDR1 MNHNS, CDR2 SASEGT. V was shortened by 1 base and J by 2 bases, with 9 bases between the two germline ends. The length of the CDR3 is 14 residues. The CDR3 DNA sequence: TGTGCCAGCAGTGAAGGCAGGGGTACCTACGAGCAGTACTTC. This translates into CASSEGRGTYEQYF.

The rearrangement links TRBV15 to TRBJ2-5; TRBD2 matches at 16 bases. The CDR3 runs to 16 residues. Germline lookup yields CDR1 LNHNV and CDR2 YYDKDF (reference sequence). With 5 bases clipped from V and 2 bases from J, the junction kept 2 bases outside the gene matches. In nucleotides, the CDR3 is TGTGCCACCAGCTGGGGACTAGCGGGGGGGCAAGAGACCCAGTACTTC. This codes for CATSWGLAGGQETQYF.

This clone was seen just once. The J gene is TRBJ2-2, the V gene TRBV7-6, with no clear D. V lost 3 bases and J lost 3, with 14 bases in between. Germline V gives CDR1 SGHVS, CDR2 FNYEAQ. CDR3 length: 16 residues. Written as DNA, the CDR3 is TGTGCCAGCAGCTTTAACAGCTACCTAGACACCGGGGAGCTGTTTTTT. As protein: CASSFNSYLDTGELFF.

J is TRBJ1-2 and V is TRBV5-1; the D is unclear. Germline CDR1 SGHRS, CDR2 YFSETQ. This CDR3 comprises 14 residues. Trimming left V 2 bases short and J 6 bases short, with 14 bases between. This chain's CDR3 is CASSFLSGFDGYTF. The CDR3, as DNA: TGCGCCAGCAGCTTTTTATCTGGCTTTGATGGCTACACCTTC.

In this sample, this clone turned up a few times. V is TRBV7-9 and J is TRBJ1-2; no clear D. Germline loops: CDR1 SEHNR, CDR2 FQNEAQ (reference sequence). V shed 1 base and J shed 14 bases, with 11 bases lying between them. The CDR3 length is 11 residues. The CDR3 nucleotides read TGTGCCAGCAGCTTAGGTGAGGTGTGGACCTTC. This gives the protein CASSLGEVWTF. Combining the CDR3 with reference TRBV7-9 and TRBJ1-2 gives the whole variable domain DTGVSQNPRHKITKRGQNVTFRCDPISEHNRLYWYRQTLGQGPEFLTYFQNEAQLEKSRLLSDRFSAERPKGSFSTLEIQRTEQGDSAMYLCASSLGEVWTFGSGTRLTVV.